The 18 T cell receptor beta chains reported below all come from one sample, sequenced in a study of cytomegalovirus exposure and HLA in healthy donors. TCRdb's copy holds only in-frame clones and misses some; the assay was immunoSEQ multiplex PCR. The sample records 140,000 to 150,000 clones, roughly 90% being singletons. Sequencing was carried out using PBMCs. Receptor source: a man between 18 and 35 years old in good health and CMV-seropositive.

Turning to this clone: This same CDR3 is encoded by further DNA sequences in the sample. V usage is TRBV9 and J usage is TRBJ1-1, with 8 bases aligning to TRBD1. Trimming took 2 bases from V and 4 from J; bases not matched to a gene: 1. Germline CDR1 SGDLS, CDR2 YYNGEE. This CDR3 has 13 amino acids. For the CDR3, the DNA is TGTGCCAGCAGCGTCGGACAGGGCACTGAAGCTTTCTTT. It yields the protein CASSVGQGTEAFF.

This clone showed up just a few times. The rearrangement links TRBV5-1 to TRBJ1-2; possibly TRBD1 for D (6 bases). The CDR3 consists of 12 residues. V gave up 2 bases and J gave up 8 bases, with 10 bases separating them. Looked up from germline, CDR1 is SGHRS and CDR2 is YFSETQ. As DNA, the CDR3 is TGCGCCAGCAGCTTCAGGGGTTGGGGCTACACCTTC. Translating gives CASSFRGWGYTF.

This chain joins TRBV7-8 and TRBJ1-1; 7 nucleotides align to TRBD1. Losses at the gene ends were 3 bases for V and 3 bases for J; bases not matched to a gene: 4. CDR3 length: 14 residues. The germline V gene encodes CDR1 SGHVS and CDR2 FQNEAQ. The CDR3: CASSLSGGHTEAFF. CDR3 in DNA: TGTGCCAGCAGCTTGTCAGGGGGTCACACTGAAGCTTTCTTT.

The chain combines TRBV5-4 with TRBJ2-1, with 7 nucleotides matching TRBD2. V lost 2 bases, J lost 2 bases, and 4 bases stayed unmatched. CDR1 and CDR2 (germline): SGHNT, YYREEE (reference sequence). The CDR3 consists of 15 residues. The chain's CDR3 is CASSFRRETYNEQFF. DNA for the CDR3: TGTGCCAGCAGCTTCAGGCGGGAGACCTACAATGAGCAGTTCTTC.

The V gene is TRBV19, the J gene TRBJ1-3; 7 bases fit TRBD1. From germline, CDR1 is LNHDA and CDR2 SQIVND (reference sequence). The CDR3 sequence is 15 residues long. After removal of 9 bases from V and 0 bases from J, the junction contained 8 bases not matched to a gene. This CDR3 is CASNKRDSSGNTIYF. CDR3 in DNA: TGTGCCAGCAATAAAAGGGACAGCTCTGGAAACACCATATATTTT.

V is TRBV30 and J is TRBJ1-1, with 7 bases that match TRBD1. The CDR3 runs 13 residues. Germline CDR1 is GTSNPN and CDR2 is SVGIG (reference sequence). After removal of 3 bases from V and 5 bases from J, the junction contained 6 bases not matched to a gene. Here the CDR3 DNA reads TGTGCCTGGAGGCAACAGGGGCGTACTGAAGCTTTCTTT. Its protein product is CAWRQQGRTEAFF.

The rearrangement links TRBV6-5 to TRBJ2-5; the match to TRBD2 covers 9 bases. This CDR3 contains 15 residues. Germline values: CDR1 MNHEY, CDR2 SVGAGI. V was pared by 6 bases and J by 1 base, with 6 bases of the junction left unmatched. CDR3 loop: CASSSRLAVQETQYF. CDR3 nucleotide sequence: TGTGCCAGCAGCTCACGACTAGCGGTCCAAGAGACCCAGTACTTC.

The rearrangement uses TRBV7-8 and TRBJ1-2; D is possibly TRBD1 (5 bases). CDR3 length: 12 residues. Germline values: CDR1 SGHVS, CDR2 FQNEAQ. The ends were cut back, 1 base at V and 5 bases at J, with 5 bases in the middle. For the CDR3, the DNA is TGTGCCAGCAGCTTAGAGGGGTATGGCTACACCTTC. Translated: CASSLEGYGYTF.

Points on this clone: Its ends do not fully match the called genes, so a read error is possible. This chain connects TRBV6-1 to TRBJ1-5, with D maybe TRBD1 (6 bases). The CDR3 is 13 residues long. Germline V gene lookup returns CDR1 MNHNS and CDR2 SASEGT. The CDR3 reads CASSGQLNRPQHF. The CDR3, as DNA: TGTGCCAGCAGCGGACAGTTAAATCGGCCCCAGCATTTT.

The chain couples TRBV21-1 to TRBJ2-7; no check of the table's D call, TRBD1, against the DNA was made. TRBV21-1 represents a pseudogene. CDR3 length: 14 residues. The CDR3 DNA is TGTGCCAGCAGCAAAGATGAGGGACAGGACGAGCAGTACTTC. It specifies CASSKDEGQDEQYF.

The chain uses TRBV7-9 and TRBJ1-6; D might be TRBD1 (5 bases). The CDR3 spans 15 residues. Trimming took off 5 bases at V and 12 bases at J, with 20 bases between the two ends. Germline assignment: CDR1 SEHNR and CDR2 FQNEAQ (reference sequence). CDR3 region: CASSLSGGVSEPLHF. The CDR3 coding sequence is TGTGCCAGCAGCCTTTCCGGAGGGGTGAGTGAACCCCTCCACTTT.

This chain uses TRBV4-2 with TRBJ2-7; 9 bases are shared with TRBD2. V lost 4 bases, J lost 1 base, and 11 bases stayed unmatched. Germline V lookup: CDR1 LGHNA, CDR2 YNFKEQ. The CDR3 sequence is 17 residues long. Here the CDR3 DNA reads TGTGCCAGCAGCCTGAGTTCACGGCTAGCGGGATCCTACGAGCAGTACTTC. Translating it yields CASSLSSRLAGSYEQYF.

This clone was detected once. The rearrangement links TRBV7-3 to TRBJ1-1; weak D call: TRBD1 (6 bases). V was clipped by 2 bases and J by 1 base, with 8 bases between them. CDR1 is SGHTA and CDR2 is FQGTGA in the germline V gene. The CDR3 length is 14 residues. CDR3 residues: CASSLGQPNTEAFF. CDR3 DNA sequence: TGTGCCAGCAGCTTAGGACAGCCGAACACTGAAGCTTTCTTT. The whole variable domain, remainder taken from reference TRBV7-3 and TRBJ1-1, is GAGVSQTPSNKVTEKGKYVELRCDPISGHTALYWYRQSLGQGPEFLIYFQGTGAADDSGLPNDRFFAVRPEGSVSTLKIQRTERGDSAVYLCASSLGQPNTEAFFGQGTRLTVV.

The V and J genes are TRBV10-1 and TRBJ2-3, with TRBD2 matching over 9 bases. CDR1 is WNHNN, CDR2 SYGVQD, per germline (reference sequence). This CDR3 contains 14 residues. Unmatched junction bases numbered 3, after V lost 6 bases and J lost 2 bases. CDR3 nucleotide sequence: TGCGCCAGCAGAGCGGGGGGATCCACAGATACGCAGTATTTT. Encoded protein: CASRAGGSTDTQYF.

The chain employs TRBV27 and TRBJ2-1; D may be TRBD2 (6 bases). V lost 7 bases and J lost 8, with 27 bases in between. The germline V gene encodes CDR1 MNHEY and CDR2 SMNVEV (reference sequence). The CDR3 runs to 17 residues. The CDR3 DNA is TGTGCCAGCACGCAGAAGGGAGGTGGACGCCCGTACGATGAGCAGTTCTTC. As protein: CASTQKGGGRPYDEQFF.

The chain employs TRBV7-8 and TRBJ2-1; 8 positions agree with TRBD2. The germline gives CDR1 SGHVS, CDR2 FQNEAQ. The CDR3 runs to 16 residues. With 6 bases clipped from V and 5 bases from J, the junction kept 12 bases outside the gene matches. For the CDR3, the DNA is TGTGCCAGCAGACACCTCGGGGGGGGCGCCGACAATGAGCAGTTCTTC. Translation: CASRHLGGGADNEQFF.

V usage is TRBV5-1 and J usage is TRBJ2-7; possible D gene TRBD1, 6 bases. The CDR3 covers 16 residues. Trimming took 0 bases from V and 0 from J, leaving 13 bases between them. Germline CDR1 and CDR2: SGHRS and YFSETQ. CDR3 coding DNA: TGCGCCAGCAGCTTGGCCTTACAGGGTAGCTCCTACGAGCAGTACTTC. Residues: CASSLALQGSSYEQYF. The entire variable domain, with the rest obtained from reference TRBV5-1 and TRBJ2-7, is as follows: KAGVTQTPRYLIKTRGQQVTLSCSPISGHRSVSWYQQTPGQGLQFLFEYFSETQRNKGNFPGRFSGRQFSNSRSEMNVSTLELGDSALYLCASSLALQGSSYEQYFGPGTRLTVT.

V and J are TRBV30 and TRBJ2-1; 7 bases fit TRBD2. CDR1 is GTSNPN, CDR2 SVGIG, per germline (reference sequence). This CDR3 region has 14 residues. V lost 4 bases to trimming and J lost 4 bases; unmatched junction nucleotides: 7. CDR3 in DNA: TGTGCCTGGAACGAAGCGGGAACGTACAATGAGCAGTTCTTC. It is translated as CAWNEAGTYNEQFF.